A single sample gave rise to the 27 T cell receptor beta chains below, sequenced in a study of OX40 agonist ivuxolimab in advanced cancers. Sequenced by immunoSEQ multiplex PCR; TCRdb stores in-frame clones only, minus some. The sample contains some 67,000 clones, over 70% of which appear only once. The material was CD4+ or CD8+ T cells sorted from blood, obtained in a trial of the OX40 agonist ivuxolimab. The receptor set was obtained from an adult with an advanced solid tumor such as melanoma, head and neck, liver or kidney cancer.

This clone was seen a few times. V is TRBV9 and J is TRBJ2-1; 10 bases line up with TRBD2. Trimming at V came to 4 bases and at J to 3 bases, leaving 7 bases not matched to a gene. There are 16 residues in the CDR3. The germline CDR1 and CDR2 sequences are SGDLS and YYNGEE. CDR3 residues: CASSPRLAGFYNEQFF. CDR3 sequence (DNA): TGTGCCAGCAGCCCGCGACTAGCGGGCTTCTACAATGAGCAGTTCTTC.

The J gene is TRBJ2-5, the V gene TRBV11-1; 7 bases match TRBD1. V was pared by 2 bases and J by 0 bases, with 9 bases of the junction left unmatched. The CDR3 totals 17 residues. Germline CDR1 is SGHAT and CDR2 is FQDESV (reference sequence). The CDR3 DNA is TGTGCCAGCAGCTTAAAGCGGTGGGGACAGAACCAAGAGACCCAGTACTTC. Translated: CASSLKRWGQNQETQYF. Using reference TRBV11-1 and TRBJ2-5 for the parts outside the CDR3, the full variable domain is EAEVAQSPRYKITEKSQAVAFWCDPISGHATLYWYRQILGQGPELLVQFQDESVVDDSQLPKDRFSAERLKGVDSTLKIQPAELGDSAMYLCASSLKRWGQNQETQYFGPGTRLLVL.

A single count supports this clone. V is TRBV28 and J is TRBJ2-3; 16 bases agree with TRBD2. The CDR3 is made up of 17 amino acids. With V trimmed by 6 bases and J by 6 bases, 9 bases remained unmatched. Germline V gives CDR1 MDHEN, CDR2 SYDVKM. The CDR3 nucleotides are TGTGCCAGCAGGGGGGGACTAGCGGGAGGGCCACGGGATACGCAGTATTTT. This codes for CASRGGLAGGPRDTQYF.

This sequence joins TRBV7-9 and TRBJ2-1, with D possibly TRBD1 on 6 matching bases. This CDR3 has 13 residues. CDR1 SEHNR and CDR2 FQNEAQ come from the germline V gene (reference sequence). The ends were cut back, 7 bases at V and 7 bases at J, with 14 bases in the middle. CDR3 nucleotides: TGTGCCAGCAAATGGGGGCCCGGGAATGAGCAGTTCTTC. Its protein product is CASKWGPGNEQFF.

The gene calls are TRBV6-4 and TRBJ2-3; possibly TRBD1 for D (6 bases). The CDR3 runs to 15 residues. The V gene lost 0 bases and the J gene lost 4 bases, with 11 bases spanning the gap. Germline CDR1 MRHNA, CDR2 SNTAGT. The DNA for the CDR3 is TGTGCCAGCAGTGACTCCCCTGAGGGGGCAGATACGCAGTATTTT. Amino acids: CASSDSPEGADTQYF.

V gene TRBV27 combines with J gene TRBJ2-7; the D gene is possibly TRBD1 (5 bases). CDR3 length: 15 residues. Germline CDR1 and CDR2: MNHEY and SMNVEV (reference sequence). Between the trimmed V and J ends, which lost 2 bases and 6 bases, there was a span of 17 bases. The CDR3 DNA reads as TGTGCCAGCAGTTTAACCCCGGCCAGGGTCACCGAGCAGTACGTC. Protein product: CASSLTPARVTEQYV.

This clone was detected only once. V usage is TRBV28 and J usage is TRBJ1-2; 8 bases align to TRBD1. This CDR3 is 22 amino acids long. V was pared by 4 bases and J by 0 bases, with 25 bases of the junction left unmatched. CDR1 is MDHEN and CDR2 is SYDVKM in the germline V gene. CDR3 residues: CASSWPSTYTGTGDLANYGYTF. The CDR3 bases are TGTGCCAGCAGTTGGCCCTCAACGTATACCGGGACAGGTGATCTCGCTAACTATGGCTACACCTTC.

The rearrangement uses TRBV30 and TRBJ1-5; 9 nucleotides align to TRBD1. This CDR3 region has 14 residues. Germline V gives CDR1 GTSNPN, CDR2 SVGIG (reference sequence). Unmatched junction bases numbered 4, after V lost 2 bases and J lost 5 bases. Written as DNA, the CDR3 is TGTGCCTGGAGTCTGGACAGGGGAGATCAGCCCCAGCATTTT. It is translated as CAWSLDRGDQPQHF.

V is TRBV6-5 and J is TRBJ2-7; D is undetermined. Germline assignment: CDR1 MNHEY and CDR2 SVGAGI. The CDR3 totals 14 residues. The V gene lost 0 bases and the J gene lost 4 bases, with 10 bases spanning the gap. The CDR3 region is CASSYSRLGYEQYF. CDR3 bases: TGTGCCAGCAGTTACTCGAGGCTCGGATACGAGCAGTACTTC.

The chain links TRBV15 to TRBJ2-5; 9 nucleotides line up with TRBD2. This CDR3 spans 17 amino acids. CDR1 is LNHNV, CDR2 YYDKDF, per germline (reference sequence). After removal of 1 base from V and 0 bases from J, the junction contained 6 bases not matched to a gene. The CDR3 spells CATSRGVASGDQETQYF. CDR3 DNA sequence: TGTGCCACCAGCAGAGGGGTAGCTAGCGGGGACCAAGAGACCCAGTACTTC.

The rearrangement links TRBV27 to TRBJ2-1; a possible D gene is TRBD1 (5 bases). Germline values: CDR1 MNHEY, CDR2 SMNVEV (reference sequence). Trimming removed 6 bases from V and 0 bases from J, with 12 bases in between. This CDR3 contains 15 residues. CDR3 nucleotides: TGTGCCAGCAGCCCTTGGGGCAACTCCTACAATGAGCAGTTCTTC. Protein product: CASSPWGNSYNEQFF.

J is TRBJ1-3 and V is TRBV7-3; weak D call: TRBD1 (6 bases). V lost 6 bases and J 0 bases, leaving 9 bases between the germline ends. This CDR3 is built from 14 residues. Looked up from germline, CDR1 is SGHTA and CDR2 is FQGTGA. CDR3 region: CASSRGGSGNTIYF. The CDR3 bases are TGTGCCAGCAGTAGGGGGGGCTCTGGAAACACCATATATTTT. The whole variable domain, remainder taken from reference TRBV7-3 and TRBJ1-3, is GAGVSQTPSNKVTEKGKYVELRCDPISGHTALYWYRQSLGQGPEFLIYFQGTGAADDSGLPNDRFFAVRPEGSVSTLKIQRTERGDSAVYLCASSRGGSGNTIYFGEGSWLTVV.

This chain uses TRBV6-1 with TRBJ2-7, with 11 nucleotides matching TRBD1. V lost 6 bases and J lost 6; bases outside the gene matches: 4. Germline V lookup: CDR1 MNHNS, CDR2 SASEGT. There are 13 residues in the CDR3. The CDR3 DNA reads TGTGCCAGCAGACGGGGACAGGGGGGCGAGCAGTACGTC. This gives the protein CASRRGQGGEQYV.

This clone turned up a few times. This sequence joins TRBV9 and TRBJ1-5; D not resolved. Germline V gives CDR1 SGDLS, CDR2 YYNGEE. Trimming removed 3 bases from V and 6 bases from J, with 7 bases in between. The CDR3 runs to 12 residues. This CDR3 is CASSDGSQPQHF. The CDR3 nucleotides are TGTGCCAGCAGCGATGGCAGTCAGCCCCAGCATTTT.

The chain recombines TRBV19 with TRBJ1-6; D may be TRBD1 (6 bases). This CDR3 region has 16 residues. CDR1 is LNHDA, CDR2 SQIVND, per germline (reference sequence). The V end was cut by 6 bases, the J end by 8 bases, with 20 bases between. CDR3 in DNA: TGTGCCAGTAGCCAGTCGGAGACAGGATCGCATTCACCCCTCCACTTT. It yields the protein CASSQSETGSHSPLHF.

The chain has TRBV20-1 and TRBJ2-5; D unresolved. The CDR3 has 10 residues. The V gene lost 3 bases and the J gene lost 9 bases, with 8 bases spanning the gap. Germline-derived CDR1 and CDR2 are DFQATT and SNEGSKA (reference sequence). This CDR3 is CSARQLPQYF. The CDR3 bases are TGCAGTGCTAGGCAACTGCCCCAGTACTTC.

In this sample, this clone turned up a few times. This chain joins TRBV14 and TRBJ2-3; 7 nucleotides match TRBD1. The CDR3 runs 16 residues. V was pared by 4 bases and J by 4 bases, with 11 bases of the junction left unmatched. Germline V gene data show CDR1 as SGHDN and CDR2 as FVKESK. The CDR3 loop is CASSPQLTGSADTQYF. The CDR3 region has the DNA TGTGCCAGCAGCCCCCAATTGACAGGGTCGGCAGATACGCAGTATTTT.

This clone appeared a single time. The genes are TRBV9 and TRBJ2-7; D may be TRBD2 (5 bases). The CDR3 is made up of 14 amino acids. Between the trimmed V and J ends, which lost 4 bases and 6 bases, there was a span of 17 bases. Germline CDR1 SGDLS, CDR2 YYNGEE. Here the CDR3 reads CASSTAGGAGEQYF. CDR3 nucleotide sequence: TGTGCCAGCAGCACCGCTGGAGGCGCGGGCGAGCAGTACTTC.

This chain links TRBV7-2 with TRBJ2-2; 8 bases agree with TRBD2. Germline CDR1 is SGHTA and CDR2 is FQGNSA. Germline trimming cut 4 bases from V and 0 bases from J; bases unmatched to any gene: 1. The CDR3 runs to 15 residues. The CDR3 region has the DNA TGTGCCAGCAGCTACGGGGGGGCGAACACCGGGGAGCTGTTTTTT. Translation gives CASSYGGANTGELFF. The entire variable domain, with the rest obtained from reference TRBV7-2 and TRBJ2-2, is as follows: GAGVSQSPSNKVTEKGKDVELRCDPISGHTALYWYRQSLGQGLEFLIYFQGNSAPDKSGLPSDRFSAERTGGSVSTLTIQRTQQEDSAVYLCASSYGGANTGELFFGEGSRLTVL.

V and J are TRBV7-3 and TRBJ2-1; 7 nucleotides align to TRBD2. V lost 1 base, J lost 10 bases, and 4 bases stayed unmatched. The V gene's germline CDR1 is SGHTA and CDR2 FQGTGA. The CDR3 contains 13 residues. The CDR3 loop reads CASSLKRGVEQFF. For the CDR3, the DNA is TGTGCCAGCAGCTTAAAGCGGGGAGTGGAGCAGTTCTTC.

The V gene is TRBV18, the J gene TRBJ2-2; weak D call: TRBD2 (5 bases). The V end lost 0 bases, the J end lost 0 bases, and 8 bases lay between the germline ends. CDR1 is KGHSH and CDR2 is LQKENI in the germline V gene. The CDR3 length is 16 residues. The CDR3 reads CASSPPTGTNTGELFF. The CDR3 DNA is TGTGCCAGCTCACCACCGACGGGGACGAACACCGGGGAGCTGTTTTTT.

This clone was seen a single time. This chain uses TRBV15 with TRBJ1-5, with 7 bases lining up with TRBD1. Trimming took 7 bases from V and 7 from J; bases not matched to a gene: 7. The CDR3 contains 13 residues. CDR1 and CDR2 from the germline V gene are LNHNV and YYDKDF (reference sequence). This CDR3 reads CATTDRDGQPQHF. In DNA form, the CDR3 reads TGTGCCACCACTGACAGGGATGGGCAGCCCCAGCATTTT.

CDR3 residues: CASNPMTGRNYNEQFF. The CDR3 DNA reads TGTGCCAGCAACCCTATGACAGGGAGAAACTACAATGAGCAGTTCTTC. This chain links TRBV7-9 with TRBJ2-1, with 7 nucleotides matching TRBD1. The length of the CDR3 is 16 residues. The V gene's germline CDR1 is SEHNR and CDR2 FQNEAQ (reference sequence). Trimming removed 7 bases from V and 3 bases from J; junction bases left unmatched: 12.

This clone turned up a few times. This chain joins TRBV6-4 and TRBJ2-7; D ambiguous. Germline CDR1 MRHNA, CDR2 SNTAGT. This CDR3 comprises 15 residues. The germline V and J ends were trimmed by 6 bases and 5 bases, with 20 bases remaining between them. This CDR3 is CASRSGREGPNEQYV. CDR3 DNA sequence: TGTGCCAGCAGATCCGGAAGGGAAGGTCCAAACGAGCAGTACGTC.

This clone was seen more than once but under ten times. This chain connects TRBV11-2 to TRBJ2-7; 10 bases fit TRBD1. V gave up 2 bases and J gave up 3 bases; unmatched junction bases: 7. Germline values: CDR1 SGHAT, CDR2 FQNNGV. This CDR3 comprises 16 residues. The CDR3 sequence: CASSLMWDRGNYEQYV. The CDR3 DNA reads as TGTGCCAGCAGCTTAATGTGGGACAGGGGTAACTACGAGCAGTACGTC.

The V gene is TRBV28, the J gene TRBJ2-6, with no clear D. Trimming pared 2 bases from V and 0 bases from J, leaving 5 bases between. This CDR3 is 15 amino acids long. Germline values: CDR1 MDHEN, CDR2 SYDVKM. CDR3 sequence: CASSLSGSGANVLTF. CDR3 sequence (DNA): TGTGCCAGCAGTTTAAGTGGCTCTGGGGCCAACGTCCTGACTTTC.

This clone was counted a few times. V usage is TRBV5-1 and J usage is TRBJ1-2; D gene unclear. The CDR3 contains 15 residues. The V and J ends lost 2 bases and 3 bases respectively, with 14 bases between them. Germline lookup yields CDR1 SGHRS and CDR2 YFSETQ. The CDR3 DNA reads TGCGCCAGCAGCTTCGCAAGGGATATCTACTATGGCTACACCTTC. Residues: CASSFARDIYYGYTF.